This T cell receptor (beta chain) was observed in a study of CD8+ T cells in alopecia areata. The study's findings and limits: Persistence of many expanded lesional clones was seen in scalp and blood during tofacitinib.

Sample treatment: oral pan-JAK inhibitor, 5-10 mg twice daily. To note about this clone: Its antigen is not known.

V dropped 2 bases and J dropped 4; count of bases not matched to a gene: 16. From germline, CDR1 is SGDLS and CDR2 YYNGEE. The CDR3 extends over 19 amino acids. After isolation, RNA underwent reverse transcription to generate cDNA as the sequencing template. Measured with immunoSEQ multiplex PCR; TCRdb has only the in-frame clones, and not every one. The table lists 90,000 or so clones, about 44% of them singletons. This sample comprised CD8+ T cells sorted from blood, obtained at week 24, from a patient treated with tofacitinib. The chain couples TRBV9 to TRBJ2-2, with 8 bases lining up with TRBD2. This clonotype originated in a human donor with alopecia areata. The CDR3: CASSVNPQRESWGTGELFF. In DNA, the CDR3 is TGTGCCAGCAGCGTCAATCCCCAGCGGGAGTCGTGGGGCACCGGGGAGCTGTTTTTT. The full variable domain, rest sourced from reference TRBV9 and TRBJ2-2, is DSGVTQTPKHLITATGQRVTLRCSPRSGDLSVYWYQQSLDQGLQFLIQYYNGEERAKGNILERFSAQQFPDLHSELNLSSLELGDSALYFCASSVNPQRESWGTGELFFGEGSRLTVL.